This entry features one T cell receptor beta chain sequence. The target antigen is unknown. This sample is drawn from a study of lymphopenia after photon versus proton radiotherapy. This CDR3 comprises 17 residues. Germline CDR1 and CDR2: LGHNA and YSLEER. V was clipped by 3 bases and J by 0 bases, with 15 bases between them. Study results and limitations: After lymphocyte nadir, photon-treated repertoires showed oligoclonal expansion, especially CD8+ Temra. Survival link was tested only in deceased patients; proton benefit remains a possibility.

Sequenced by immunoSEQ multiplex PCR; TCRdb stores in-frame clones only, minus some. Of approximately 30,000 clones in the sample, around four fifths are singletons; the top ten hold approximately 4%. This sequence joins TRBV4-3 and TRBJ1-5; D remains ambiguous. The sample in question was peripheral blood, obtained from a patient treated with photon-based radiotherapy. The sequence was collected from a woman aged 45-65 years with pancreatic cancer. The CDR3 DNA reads TGCGCCAGCAGCCACCAACAGACGGATTATAGCAATCAGCCCCAGCATTTT. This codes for CASSHQQTDYSNQPQHF.